A selection of T cell receptor beta chains follows, all from one sample in a study of blood T cell repertoires in COVID-19. The table came from immunoSEQ multiplex PCR; TCRdb's copy has only in-frame clones and leaves some out. This sample carries under 300,000 clones, roughly four fifths of them seen once, and the ten largest clones take over 9%. The sample comprised peripheral blood. Every receptor here comes from a woman between 50 and 59 years old who had recovered from COVID-19. CDR3s include the opening cysteine and the closing phenylalanine or tryptophan. D genes are given only for firm matches. Clone size is stated in some rows and not others, as once, few, many or a class when expanded.

cdr3_aa	cdr3_nt	v_call	clone_size	d_call	j_call
CATSRTANTANTEAFF	TGTGCCACCAGCAGGACCGCTAATACAGCGAACACTGAAGCTTTCTTT	TRBV15	.	.	TRBJ1-1
CASSQAAGSGGGSSYNEQFF	TGTGCCAGCAGCCAAGCGGCGGGTAGCGGGGGGGGTAGCTCCTACAATGAGCAGTTCTTC	TRBV4-2	.	TRBD2	TRBJ2-1
CASSQERTGPYEQYF	TGTGCCAGCAGCCAAGAGAGGACAGGGCCCTACGAGCAGTACTTC	TRBV4-2	.	TRBD1	TRBJ2-7
CASSPVFNEQFF	TGTGCCAGCAGCCCCGTGTTCAATGAGCAGTTCTTC	TRBV5-8	.	.	TRBJ2-1
CASTRQATNEKLFF	TGTGCCAGCACCCGACAGGCAACTAATGAAAAACTGTTTTTT	TRBV2	few	.	TRBJ1-4
CASSFREQGVYGYTF	TGTGCCAGCAGTTTTAGGGAACAGGGTGTCTATGGCTACACCTTC	TRBV28	.	.	TRBJ1-2
CASRAGESPLHF	TGTGCCAGCAGGGCAGGGGAATCACCCCTCCACTTT	TRBV2	once	.	TRBJ1-6
CASSVGGSNQETQYF	TGTGCCAGCAGCGTAGGCGGCAGCAACCAAGAGACCCAGTACTTC	TRBV9	.	.	TRBJ2-5
CSVAAAGGVWGEQYF	TGCAGCGTTGCCGCGGCCGGAGGGGTTTGGGGGGAGCAGTACTTC	TRBV29-1	.	.	TRBJ2-7
CASSYSGTSTEAFF	TGTGCCAGCAGTTACTCAGGGACAAGCACTGAAGCTTTCTTT	TRBV6-6	.	.	TRBJ1-1
CASSRPPDRGPTEAFF	TGTGCCAGCAGTCGACCCCCAGACAGGGGTCCCACTGAAGCTTTCTTT	TRBV27	.	TRBD1	TRBJ1-1
CASSYSGAGVYEQYF	TGTGCCAGCAGTTACTCCGGGGCAGGGGTCTACGAGCAGTACTTC	TRBV6-5	few	.	TRBJ2-7
CASSPREENTEAFF	TGTGCCAGCTCACCGAGGGAAGAGAACACTGAAGCTTTCTTT	TRBV18	.	.	TRBJ1-1
CASSLPHTNTEAFF	TGTGCCAGCAGCTTACCCCACACGAACACTGAAGCTTTCTTT	TRBV7-9	.	.	TRBJ1-1
CASSLGSNNEQFF	TGTGCCAGCAGTTTAGGGAGTAACAATGAGCAGTTCTTC	TRBV12-3/TRBV12-4	.	.	TRBJ2-1
CASSVAGGPLYEQYF	TGTGCCAGCAGCGTAGCCGGGGGACCTCTATACGAGCAGTACTTC	TRBV9	many	.	TRBJ2-7